The T cell receptor (beta chain) described here comes from a study of blood T cell repertoires in COVID-19. Overall study context: Collection of acute and convalescent COVID-19 samples took place in the United States, Italy and Spain.

The germline V gene encodes CDR1 MNHEY and CDR2 SMNVEV (reference sequence). The CDR3 is made up of 12 amino acids. With 5 bases clipped from V and 8 bases from J, the junction kept 5 bases outside the gene matches. In the original workflow: From reference gene primer amplification, estimates of nucleated cell counts were derived. Some clones are missing from TCRdb's copy, which holds only in-frame ones; the method was immunoSEQ multiplex PCR. D and trimming were read from the DNA, whereas the V and J calls and clone size are those reported in that table. The sample includes roughly 170,000 clones, 86% of them seen just once.

The sample consisted of peripheral blood. This chain links TRBV27 with TRBJ1-2; 7 bases are shared with TRBD1. The TCR was taken from a man in his 70s with active or convalescent COVID-19. CDR3 DNA: TGTGCCAGCAGTGCCCGGGACAGCGGCTACACCTTC. It specifies CASSARDSGYTF.